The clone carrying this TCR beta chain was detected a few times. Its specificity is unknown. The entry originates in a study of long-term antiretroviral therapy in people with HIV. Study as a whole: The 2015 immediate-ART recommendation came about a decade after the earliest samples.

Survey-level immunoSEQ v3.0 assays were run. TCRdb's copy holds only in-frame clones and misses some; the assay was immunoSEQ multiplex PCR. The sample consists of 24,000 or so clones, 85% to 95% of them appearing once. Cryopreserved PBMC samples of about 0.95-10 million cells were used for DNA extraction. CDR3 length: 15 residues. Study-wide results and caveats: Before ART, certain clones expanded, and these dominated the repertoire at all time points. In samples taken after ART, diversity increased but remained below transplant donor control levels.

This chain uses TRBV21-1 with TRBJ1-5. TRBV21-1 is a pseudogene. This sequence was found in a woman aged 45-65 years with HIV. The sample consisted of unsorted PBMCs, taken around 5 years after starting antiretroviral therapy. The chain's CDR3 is CASSKVRITDQPQHF. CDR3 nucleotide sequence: TGTGCCAGCAGCAAAGTGAGAATAACGGATCAGCCCCAGCATTTT.